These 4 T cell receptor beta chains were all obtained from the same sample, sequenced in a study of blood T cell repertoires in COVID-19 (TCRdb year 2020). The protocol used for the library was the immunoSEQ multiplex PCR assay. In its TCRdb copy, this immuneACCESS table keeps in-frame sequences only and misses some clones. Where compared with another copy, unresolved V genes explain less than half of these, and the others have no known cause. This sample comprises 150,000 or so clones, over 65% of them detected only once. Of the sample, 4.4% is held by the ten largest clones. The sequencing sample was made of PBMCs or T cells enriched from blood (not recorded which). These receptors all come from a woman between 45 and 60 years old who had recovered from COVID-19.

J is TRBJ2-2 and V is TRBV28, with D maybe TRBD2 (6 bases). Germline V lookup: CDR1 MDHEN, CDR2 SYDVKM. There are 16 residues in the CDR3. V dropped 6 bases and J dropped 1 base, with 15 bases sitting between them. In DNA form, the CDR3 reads TGTGCCAGCAGGATCCGGGACTGGGGGAACACCGGGGAGCTGTTTTTT. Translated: CASRIRDWGNTGELFF.

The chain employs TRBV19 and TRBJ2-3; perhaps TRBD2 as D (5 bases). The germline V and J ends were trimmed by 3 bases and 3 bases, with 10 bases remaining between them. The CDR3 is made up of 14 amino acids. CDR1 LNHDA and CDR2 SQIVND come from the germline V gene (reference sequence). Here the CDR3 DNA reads TGTGCCAGTAGTATGCCCGGGGTGACAGATACGCAGTATTTT. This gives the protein CASSMPGVTDTQYF. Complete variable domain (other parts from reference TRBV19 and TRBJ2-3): DGGITQSPKYLFRKEGQNVTLSCEQNLNHDAMYWYRQDPGQGLRLIYYSQIVNDFQKGDIAEGYSVSREKKESFPLTVTSAQKNPTAFYLCASSMPGVTDTQYFGPGTRLTVL.

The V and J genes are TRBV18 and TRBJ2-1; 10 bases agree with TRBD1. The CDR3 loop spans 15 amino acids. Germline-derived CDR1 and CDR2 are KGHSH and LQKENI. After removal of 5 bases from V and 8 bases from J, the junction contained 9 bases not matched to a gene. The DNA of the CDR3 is TGTGCCAGCTCATACCGGGACAGGGGAAGAGATGAGCAGTTCTTC. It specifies CASSYRDRGRDEQFF.

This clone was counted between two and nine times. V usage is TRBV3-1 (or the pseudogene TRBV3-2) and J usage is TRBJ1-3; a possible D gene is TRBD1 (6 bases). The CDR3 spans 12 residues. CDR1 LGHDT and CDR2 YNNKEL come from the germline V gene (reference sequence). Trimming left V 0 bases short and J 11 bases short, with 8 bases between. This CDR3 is CASSQDWGPIYF. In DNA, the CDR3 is TGTGCCAGCAGCCAAGATTGGGGGCCCATATATTTT.